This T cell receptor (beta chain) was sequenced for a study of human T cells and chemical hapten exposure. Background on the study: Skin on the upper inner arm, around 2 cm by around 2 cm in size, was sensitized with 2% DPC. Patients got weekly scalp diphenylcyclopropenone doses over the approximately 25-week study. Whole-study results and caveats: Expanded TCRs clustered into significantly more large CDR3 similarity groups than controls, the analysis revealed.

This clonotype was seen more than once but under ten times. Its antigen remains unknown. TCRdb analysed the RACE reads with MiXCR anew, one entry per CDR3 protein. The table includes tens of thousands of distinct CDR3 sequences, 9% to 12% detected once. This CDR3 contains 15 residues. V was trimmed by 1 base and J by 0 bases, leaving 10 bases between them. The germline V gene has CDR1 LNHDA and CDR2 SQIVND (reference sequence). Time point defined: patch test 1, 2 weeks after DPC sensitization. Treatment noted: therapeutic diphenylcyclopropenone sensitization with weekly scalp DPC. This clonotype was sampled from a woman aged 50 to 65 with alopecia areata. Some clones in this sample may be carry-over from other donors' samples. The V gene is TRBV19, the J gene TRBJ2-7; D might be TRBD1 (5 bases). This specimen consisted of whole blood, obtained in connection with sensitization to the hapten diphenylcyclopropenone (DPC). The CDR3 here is CASSIAQGLSYEQYF. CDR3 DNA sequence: TGTGCCAGTAGTATAGCTCAGGGCCTCTCCTACGAGCAGTACTTC.